A selection of T cell receptor beta chains follows, all from one sample in a study of cytomegalovirus exposure and HLA in healthy donors. Repertoires were generated with immunoSEQ multiplex PCR, while TCRdb's copy carries only in-frame clones and drops some. The sample contains 150,000 to 200,000 clones, roughly 13% of which appear only once. Sample: PBMCs. Receptor source: a man aged 50 to 60 in good health and CMV-seropositive. Each CDR3 is given without its conserved first and last residue. The order of the fields is CDR3 protein, V gene, J gene.

CDR3aa: ASSFRDSYNSPLH; v_gene: TRBV7-2; j_gene: TRBJ1-6
CDR3aa: ATSRDPLGLAGGLETQY; v_gene: TRBV15; j_gene: TRBJ2-5
CDR3aa: ASSLRTGTGYNYGYT; v_gene: TRBV7-9; j_gene: TRBJ1-2
CDR3aa: ACSKGGYGYT; v_gene: TRBV30; j_gene: TRBJ1-2
CDR3aa: ASSEAGRGYT; v_gene: TRBV6-4; j_gene: TRBJ1-2
CDR3aa: ASTGRRGNTEAF; v_gene: TRBV6-5; j_gene: TRBJ1-1
CDR3aa: ASSSDIYSYEQY; v_gene: TRBV7-6; j_gene: TRBJ2-7
CDR3aa: ASSFPRLTQAKDTQY; v_gene: TRBV11-3; j_gene: TRBJ2-3
CDR3aa: ASSQDWATATNEKLF; v_gene: TRBV4-3; j_gene: TRBJ1-4
CDR3aa: ASDYFDRVDTEAF; v_gene: TRBV5-6; j_gene: TRBJ1-1
CDR3aa: ASSSTGGLAEAF; v_gene: TRBV6-6; j_gene: TRBJ1-1
CDR3aa: ASSLEQRYT; v_gene: TRBV5-4; j_gene: TRBJ1-2
CDR3aa: ASGWTGRLYEQY; v_gene: TRBV12-5; j_gene: TRBJ2-7
CDR3aa: ASSARLAGGDTQY; v_gene: TRBV9; j_gene: TRBJ2-3
CDR3aa: ASSPPDRGAEETQY; v_gene: TRBV9; j_gene: TRBJ2-5
CDR3aa: ASSPIRTGASFMNTEAF; v_gene: TRBV18; j_gene: TRBJ1-1
CDR3aa: ASSPSTAAYEQY; v_gene: TRBV18; j_gene: TRBJ2-7
CDR3aa: ASSQRDRGADTQY; v_gene: TRBV4-1; j_gene: TRBJ2-3
CDR3aa: ASSDPTVNTEAF; v_gene: TRBV2; j_gene: TRBJ1-1
CDR3aa: ASSLTSGGFSYNEQF; v_gene: TRBV5-1; j_gene: TRBJ2-1
CDR3aa: AWSGRTWVGYT; v_gene: TRBV30; j_gene: TRBJ1-2
CDR3aa: ASSQMGLAGITDTQY; v_gene: TRBV4-3; j_gene: TRBJ2-3
CDR3aa: ASSQEMRSGGAKTQY; v_gene: TRBV14; j_gene: TRBJ2-5
CDR3aa: ASGPPGIEQY; v_gene: TRBV5-8; j_gene: TRBJ2-7
CDR3aa: ASSLGSPNQPQH; v_gene: TRBV7-2; j_gene: TRBJ1-5